The present entry profiles one TCR beta chain with its context. This entry comes from a study of cytotoxic CD8 clonotypes in ibrutinib-treated CLL. Clones were sequenced by immunoSEQ multiplex PCR, and TCRdb holds only the in-frame ones, with some missing. The sample carries approximately 130,000 clones, roughly 84% recorded once. This CDR3 has 16 residues. Looked up from germline, CDR1 is LNHDA and CDR2 is SQIVND (reference sequence). Trimming took 5 bases from V and 4 from J; bases not matched to a gene: 11. This chain connects TRBV19 to TRBJ1-2, with 9 bases that match TRBD1. The TCR sequence derives from a human donor with chronic lymphocytic leukemia. This sample comprised PBMCs, obtained after 24 months of ibrutinib treatment. The CDR3 bases are TGTGCCAGTAGTCTCCGGGACAGGGATAATTTCTATGGCTACACCTTC. It yields the protein CASSLRDRDNFYGYTF. Using reference TRBV19 and TRBJ1-2 for the parts outside the CDR3, the full variable domain is DGGITQSPKYLFRKEGQNVTLSCEQNLNHDAMYWYRQDPGQGLRLIYYSQIVNDFQKGDIAEGYSVSREKKESFPLTVTSAQKNPTAFYLCASSLRDRDNFYGYTFGSGTRLTVV.